The 8 T cell receptor beta chains below were found in one sample sequenced in a study of CD8 T cells in ankylosing spondylitis. TCRdb re-called the 5' RACE reads through MiXCR, storing one row per CDR3 protein. This sample has roughly 230,000 distinct CDR3 sequences, with 7.5% to 9.5% found just once. The specimen was blood, either unsorted or a sorted T cell fraction (not recorded which). The receptors derive from a female donor with ankylosing spondylitis or in good health (not recorded which).

This clonotype appeared many times. The DNA for the CDR3 is TGTGCCAGCAGTTTATATCACGGACCACTGTTTTTT. It is translated as CASSLYHGPLFF. The V and J genes are TRBV28 and TRBJ1-4; D is uncertain. Germline loops: CDR1 MDHEN, CDR2 SYDVKM. The CDR3 covers 12 residues. Trimming left V 1 base short and J 13 bases short, with 10 bases between.

This clonotype appeared a few times. The chain employs TRBV6-2 or TRBV6-3 and TRBJ2-1, with 9 bases matching TRBD2. The length of the CDR3 is 15 residues. Germline V lookup: CDR1 MNHEY, CDR2 SVGEGT. V was pared by 7 bases and J by 1 base, with 5 bases of the junction left unmatched. The CDR3 is CASISAGGSYNEQFF. Here the CDR3 DNA reads TGTGCCAGCATTTCGGCGGGAGGGTCCTACAATGAGCAGTTCTTC.

About this clonotype: It may be a read error: a sequence one base away is much more abundant. DNA of the CDR3: TGTGCCAGTAAGGCAGAGGGCACTGAAGCTTTCTTT. The encoded protein is CASKAEGTEAFF. The rearrangement joins TRBV19 to TRBJ1-1; D is uncertain. The CDR3 contains 12 residues. Germline lookup yields CDR1 LNHDA and CDR2 SQIVND (reference sequence). V gave up 7 bases and J gave up 4 bases, with 10 bases separating them.

This chain joins TRBV7-2 and TRBJ2-1, with D possibly matching TRBD2 (6 bases). This CDR3 has 17 amino acids. Germline CDR1 and CDR2: SGHTA and FQGNSA. With 1 base removed from V and 0 bases from J, the gap between germline ends came to 13 bases. The CDR3, as DNA: TGTGCCAGCAGCTTAGGGACTGGGACTGGCTCCTACAATGAGCAGTTCTTC. It codes for CASSLGTGTGSYNEQFF.

This rearrangement joins TRBV19 to TRBJ2-3; TRBD2 agrees at 7 bases. From germline, CDR1 is LNHDA and CDR2 SQIVND (reference sequence). V was clipped by 6 bases and J by 4 bases; unmatched bases: 10. The CDR3 has 15 residues. The CDR3 spells CASRLYSGSPDTQYF. DNA of the CDR3: TGTGCCAGTAGGCTTTATAGCGGGTCTCCAGATACGCAGTATTTT.

This clonotype showed up many times. The chain links TRBV7-2 to TRBJ2-4; D possibly matches TRBD1 or TRBD2 (5 bases each). The CDR3 covers 15 residues. The germline V and J ends were trimmed by 4 bases and 6 bases, with 16 bases remaining between them. Germline V gene sequence: CDR1 SGHTA, CDR2 FQGNSA. The CDR3 DNA sequence: TGTGCCAGCAGCTCCGACCGGGACGCTGCAAACATTCAGTACTTC. This translates into CASSSDRDAANIQYF.

This clonotype was detected many times. The V gene is TRBV9, the J gene TRBJ2-1; 8 bases map to TRBD2. Germline values: CDR1 SGDLS, CDR2 YYNGEE. Unmatched junction bases numbered 11, after V lost 4 bases and J lost 8 bases. The CDR3 totals 15 residues. CDR3 protein: CASSRSGSGFHEQFF. CDR3 DNA sequence: TGTGCCAGCAGCCGGAGCGGGAGCGGGTTTCATGAGCAGTTCTTC.

This clonotype was recorded at least ten times. Here the CDR3 reads CASSSGLVSYEQYF. The CDR3, as DNA: TGCGCCAGCAGTTCGGGACTAGTGAGCTACGAGCAGTACTTC. This rearrangement joins TRBV5-1 to TRBJ2-7; 8 nucleotides match TRBD2. The CDR3 is 14 residues long. V was clipped by 5 bases and J by 3 bases; unmatched bases: 7. The germline V gene has CDR1 SGHRS and CDR2 YFSETQ. The full variable domain, its missing parts supplied by reference TRBV5-1 and TRBJ2-7, is KAGVTQTPRYLIKTRGQQVTLSCSPISGHRSVSWYQQTPGQGLQFLFEYFSETQRNKGNFPGRFSGRQFSNSRSEMNVSTLELGDSALYLCASSSGLVSYEQYFGPGTRLTVT.